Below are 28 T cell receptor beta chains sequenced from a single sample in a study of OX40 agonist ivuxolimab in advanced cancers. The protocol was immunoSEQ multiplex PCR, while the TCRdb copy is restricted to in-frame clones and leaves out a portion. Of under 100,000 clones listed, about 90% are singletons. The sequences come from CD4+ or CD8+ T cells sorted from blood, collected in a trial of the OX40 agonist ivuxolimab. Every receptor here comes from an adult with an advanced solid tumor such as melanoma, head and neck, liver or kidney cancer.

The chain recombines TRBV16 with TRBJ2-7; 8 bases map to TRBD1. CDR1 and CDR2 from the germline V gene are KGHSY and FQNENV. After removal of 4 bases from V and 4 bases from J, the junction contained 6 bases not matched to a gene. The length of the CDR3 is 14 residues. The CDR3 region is CASSRSRQGYEQYF. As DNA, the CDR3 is TGTGCCAGCAGCCGAAGCAGACAGGGGTACGAGCAGTACTTC.

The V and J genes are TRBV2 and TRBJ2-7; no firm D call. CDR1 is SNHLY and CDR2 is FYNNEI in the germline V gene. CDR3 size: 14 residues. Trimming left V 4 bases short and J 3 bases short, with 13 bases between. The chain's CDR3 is CASSGVLQNYEQYF. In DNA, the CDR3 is TGTGCCAGCAGTGGGGTACTTCAGAACTACGAGCAGTACTTC.

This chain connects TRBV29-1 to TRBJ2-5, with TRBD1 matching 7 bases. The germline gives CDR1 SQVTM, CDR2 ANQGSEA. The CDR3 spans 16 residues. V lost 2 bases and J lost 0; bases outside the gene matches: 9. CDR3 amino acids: CSVEHYTGDNQETQYF. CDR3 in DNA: TGCAGCGTTGAACACTATACAGGGGACAACCAAGAGACCCAGTACTTC.

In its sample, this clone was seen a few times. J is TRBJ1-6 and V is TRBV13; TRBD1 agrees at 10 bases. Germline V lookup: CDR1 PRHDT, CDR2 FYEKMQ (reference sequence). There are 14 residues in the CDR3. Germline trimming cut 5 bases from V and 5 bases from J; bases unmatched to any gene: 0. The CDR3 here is CASSGTGDNSPLHF. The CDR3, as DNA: TGTGCCAGCAGCGGGACAGGGGATAATTCACCCCTCCACTTT.

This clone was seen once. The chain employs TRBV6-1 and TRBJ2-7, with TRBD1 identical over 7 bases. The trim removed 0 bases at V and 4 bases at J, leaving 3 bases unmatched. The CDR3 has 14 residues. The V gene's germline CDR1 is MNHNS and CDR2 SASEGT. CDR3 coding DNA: TGTGCCAGCAGTGAAGCAGCAGGGGGATACGAGCAGTACTTC. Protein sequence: CASSEAAGGYEQYF.

The CDR3 loop is CASSQVEGGEADTQYF. The CDR3 DNA is TGCGCCAGCAGCCAAGTCGAGGGGGGTGAGGCAGATACGCAGTATTTT. V and J are TRBV4-1 and TRBJ2-3, with D tentatively TRBD1 or TRBD2 (6 bases each). CDR3 length: 16 amino acids. The germline V gene encodes CDR1 MGHRA and CDR2 YSYEKL. V gave up 1 base and J gave up 4 bases, with 15 bases separating them.

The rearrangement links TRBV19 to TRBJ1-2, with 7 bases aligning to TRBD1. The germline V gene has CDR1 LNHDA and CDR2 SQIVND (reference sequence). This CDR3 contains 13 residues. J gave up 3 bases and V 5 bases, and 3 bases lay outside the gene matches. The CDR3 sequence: CASSPTGDYGYTF. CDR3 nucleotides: TGTGCCAGTAGTCCAACAGGGGACTATGGCTACACCTTC.

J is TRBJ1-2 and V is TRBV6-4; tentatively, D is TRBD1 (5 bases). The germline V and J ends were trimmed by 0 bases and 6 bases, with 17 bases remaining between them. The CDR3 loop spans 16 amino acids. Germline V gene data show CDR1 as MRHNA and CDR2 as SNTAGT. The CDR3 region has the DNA TGTGCCAGCAGTGACTCAGGGGAGGGGATCGTCCATGGCTACACCTTC. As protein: CASSDSGEGIVHGYTF.

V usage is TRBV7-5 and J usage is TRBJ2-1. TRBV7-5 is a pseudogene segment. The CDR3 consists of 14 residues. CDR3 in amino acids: CVRSLEPGAVEQFF. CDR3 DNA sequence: TGTGTCAGAAGCTTAGAACCGGGGGCGGTTGAGCAGTTCTTC.

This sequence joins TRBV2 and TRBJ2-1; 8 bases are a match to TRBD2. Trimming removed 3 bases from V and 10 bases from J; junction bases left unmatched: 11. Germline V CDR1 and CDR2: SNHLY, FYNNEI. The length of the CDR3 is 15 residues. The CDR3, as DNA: TGTGCCAGCAGTGAGACTAGCGTTAATTCAGGGGAGCAGTTCTTC. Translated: CASSETSVNSGEQFF.

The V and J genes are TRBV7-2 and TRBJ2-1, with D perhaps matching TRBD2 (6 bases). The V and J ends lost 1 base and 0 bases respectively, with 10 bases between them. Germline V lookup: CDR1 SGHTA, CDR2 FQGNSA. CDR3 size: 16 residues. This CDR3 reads CASSLVAVSSYNEQFF. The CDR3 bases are TGTGCCAGCAGCTTAGTAGCGGTTTCCTCCTACAATGAGCAGTTCTTC.

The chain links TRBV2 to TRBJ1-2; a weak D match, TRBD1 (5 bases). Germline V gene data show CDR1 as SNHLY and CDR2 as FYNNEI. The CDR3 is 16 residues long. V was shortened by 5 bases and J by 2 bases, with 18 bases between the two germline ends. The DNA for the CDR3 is TGTGCCAGCAGTTCACAGGTGCAATCAGCAAACTATGGCTACACCTTC. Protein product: CASSSQVQSANYGYTF.

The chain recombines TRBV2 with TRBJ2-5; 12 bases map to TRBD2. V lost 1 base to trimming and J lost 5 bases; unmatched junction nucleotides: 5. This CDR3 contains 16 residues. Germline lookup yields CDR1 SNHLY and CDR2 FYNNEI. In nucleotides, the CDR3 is TGTGCCAGCAGTGAAGAGCTAGCGGGGGGGCCGGAGACCCAGTACTTC. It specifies CASSEELAGGPETQYF. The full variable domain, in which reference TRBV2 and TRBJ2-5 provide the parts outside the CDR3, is EPEVTQTPSHQVTQMGQEVILRCVPISNHLYFYWYRQILGQKVEFLVSFYNNEISEKSEIFDDQFSVERPDGSNFTLKIRSTKLEDSAMYFCASSEELAGGPETQYFGPGTRLLVL.

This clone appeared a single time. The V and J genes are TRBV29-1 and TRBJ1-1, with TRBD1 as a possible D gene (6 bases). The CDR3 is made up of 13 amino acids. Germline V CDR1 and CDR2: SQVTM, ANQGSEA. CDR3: CTVEGGMNTEAFF. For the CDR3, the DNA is TGCACCGTGGAGGGGGGCATGAACACTGAAGCTTTCTTT.

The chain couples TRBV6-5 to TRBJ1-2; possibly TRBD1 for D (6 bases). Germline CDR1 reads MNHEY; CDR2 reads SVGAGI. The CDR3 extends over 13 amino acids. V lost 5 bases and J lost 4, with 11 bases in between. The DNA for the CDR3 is TGTGCCAGCAGTCAGGACAGACTCTATGGCTACACCTTC. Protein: CASSQDRLYGYTF.

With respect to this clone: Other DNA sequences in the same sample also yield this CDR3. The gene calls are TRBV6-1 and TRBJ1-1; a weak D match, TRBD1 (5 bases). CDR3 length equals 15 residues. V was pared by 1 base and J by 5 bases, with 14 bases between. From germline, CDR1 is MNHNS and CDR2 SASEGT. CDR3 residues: CASSEERQGFTEAFF. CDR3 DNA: TGTGCCAGCAGTGAAGAAAGGCAGGGCTTTACTGAAGCTTTCTTT.

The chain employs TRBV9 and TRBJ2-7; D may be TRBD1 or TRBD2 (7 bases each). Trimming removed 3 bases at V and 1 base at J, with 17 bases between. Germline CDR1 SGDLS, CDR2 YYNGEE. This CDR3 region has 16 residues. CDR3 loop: CASSATTGEGSYEQYF. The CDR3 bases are TGTGCCAGCAGCGCTACAACAGGGGAGGGTTCCTACGAGCAGTACTTC.

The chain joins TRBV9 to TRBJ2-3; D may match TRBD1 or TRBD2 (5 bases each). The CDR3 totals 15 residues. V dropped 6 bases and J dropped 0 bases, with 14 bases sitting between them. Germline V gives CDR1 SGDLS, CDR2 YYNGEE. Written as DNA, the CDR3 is TGTGCCAGCAAAGCGGCAGGGTCTAGCACAGATACGCAGTATTTT. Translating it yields CASKAAGSSTDTQYF.

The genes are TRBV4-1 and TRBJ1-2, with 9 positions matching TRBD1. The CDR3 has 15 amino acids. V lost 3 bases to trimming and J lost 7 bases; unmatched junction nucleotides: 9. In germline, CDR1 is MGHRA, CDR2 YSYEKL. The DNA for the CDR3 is TGCGCCAGCAGCCAGACGGGGACAGGGACAGCTGGCTACACCTTC. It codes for CASSQTGTGTAGYTF.

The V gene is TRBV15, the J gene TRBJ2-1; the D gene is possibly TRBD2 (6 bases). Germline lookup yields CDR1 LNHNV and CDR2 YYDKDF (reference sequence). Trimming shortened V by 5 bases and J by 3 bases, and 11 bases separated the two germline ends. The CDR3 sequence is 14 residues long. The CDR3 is CATSRRGVYNEQFF. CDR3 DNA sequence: TGTGCCACCAGCCGGCGGGGAGTCTACAATGAGCAGTTCTTC.

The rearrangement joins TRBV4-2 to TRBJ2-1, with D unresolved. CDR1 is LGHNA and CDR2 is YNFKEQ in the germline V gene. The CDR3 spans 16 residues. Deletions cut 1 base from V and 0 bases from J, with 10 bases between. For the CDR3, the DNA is TGTGCCAGCAGCCAAGTTACAGCCAGCTCCTACAATGAGCAGTTCTTC. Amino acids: CASSQVTASSYNEQFF.

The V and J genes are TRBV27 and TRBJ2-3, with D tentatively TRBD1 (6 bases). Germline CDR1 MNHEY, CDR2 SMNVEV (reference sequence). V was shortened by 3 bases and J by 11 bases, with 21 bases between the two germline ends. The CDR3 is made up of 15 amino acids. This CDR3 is CASSFTSDSPAGQYF. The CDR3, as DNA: TGTGCCAGCAGTTTCACCTCGGACAGCCCCGCGGGGCAGTATTTT.

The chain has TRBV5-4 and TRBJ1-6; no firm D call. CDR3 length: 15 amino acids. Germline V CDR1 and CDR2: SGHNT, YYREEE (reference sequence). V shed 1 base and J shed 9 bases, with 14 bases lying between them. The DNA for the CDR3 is TGTGCCAGCAGCTTGACCTCGTCTGGAGGTTCACCCCTCCACTTT. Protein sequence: CASSLTSSGGSPLHF.

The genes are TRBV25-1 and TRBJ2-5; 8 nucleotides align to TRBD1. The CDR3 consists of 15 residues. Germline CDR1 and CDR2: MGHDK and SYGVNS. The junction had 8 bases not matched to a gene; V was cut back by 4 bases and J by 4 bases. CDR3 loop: CASSAQRDRRETQYF. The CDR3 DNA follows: TGTGCCAGCAGTGCCCAAAGGGACAGGAGAGAGACCCAGTACTTC.

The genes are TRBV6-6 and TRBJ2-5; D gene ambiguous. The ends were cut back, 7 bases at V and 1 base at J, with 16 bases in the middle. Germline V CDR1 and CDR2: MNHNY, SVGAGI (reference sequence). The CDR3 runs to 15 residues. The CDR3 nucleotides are TGTGCCAGCACCATCGGAGCCGGGCCCCAAGAGACCCAGTACTTC. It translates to CASTIGAGPQETQYF.

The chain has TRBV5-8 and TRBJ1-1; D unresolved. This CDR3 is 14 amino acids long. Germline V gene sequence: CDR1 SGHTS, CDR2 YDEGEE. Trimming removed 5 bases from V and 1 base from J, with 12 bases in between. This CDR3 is CASSPRGRNTEAFF. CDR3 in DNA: TGTGCCAGCAGTCCCCGCGGGAGGAACACTGAAGCTTTCTTT.

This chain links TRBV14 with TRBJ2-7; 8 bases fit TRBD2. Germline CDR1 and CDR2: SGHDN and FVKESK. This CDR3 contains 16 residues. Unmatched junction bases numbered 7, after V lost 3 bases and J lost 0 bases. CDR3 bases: TGTGCCAGCAGCCACTTAGCGGGGTCCGCCTCCTACGAGCAGTACTTC. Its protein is CASSHLAGSASYEQYF.

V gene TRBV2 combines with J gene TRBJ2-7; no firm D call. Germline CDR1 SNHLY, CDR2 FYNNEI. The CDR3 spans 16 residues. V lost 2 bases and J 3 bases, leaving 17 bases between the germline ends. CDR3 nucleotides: TGTGCCAGCAGTGAAATGGTTTTAATTCCCTTCTACGAGCAGTACTTC. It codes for CASSEMVLIPFYEQYF.